This TCR beta chain was identified during a study of vaccination effects on CD4 cells after COVID-19. The data were produced by immunoSEQ multiplex PCR, yet TCRdb's version contains in-frame clones alone and is incomplete. The sample shows roughly 64,000 clones, 65% to 75% of them seen only once. The culture ran for 9 to 11 days, and then CD4+ T cells were isolated. Half of the medium was exchanged for IL-2 medium on both days 3 and 7. This clone appeared a single time. Antigen: not known. The germline gives CDR1 SGHRS, CDR2 YFSETQ. V lost 0 bases and J 0 bases, leaving 13 bases between the germline ends. This CDR3 region has 18 residues.

The origin of this receptor is a human donor who had a prior SARS-CoV-2 infection. The V and J genes are TRBV5-1 and TRBJ1-6; D remains ambiguous. Sample: CD4+ T cells from PBMCs cultured without peptide, taken before COVID-19 vaccination. CDR3 sequence reads: CASSLAGGGNSYNSPLHF. The CDR3 DNA follows: TGCGCCAGCAGCTTGGCCGGTGGAGGGAACTCCTATAATTCACCCCTCCACTTT.